These 15 T cell receptor beta chains were all obtained from the same sample, sequenced in a study of cytomegalovirus exposure and HLA in healthy donors. Measured with immunoSEQ multiplex PCR; TCRdb has only the in-frame clones, and not every one. The repertoire holds more than 95,000 clones, about 82% seen once, with 4.5% to 6% in the top ten. The material sequenced was PBMCs. The receptors shown here come from a young man in good health and CMV-seronegative.

The genes are TRBV5-1 and TRBJ2-7, with D uncertain. The V end was cut by 3 bases, the J end by 0 bases, with 7 bases between. This CDR3 is built from 13 residues. Germline V gene lookup returns CDR1 SGHRS and CDR2 YFSETQ. The CDR3 protein is CASSSQNSYEQYF. The CDR3 nucleotides read TGCGCCAGCAGCTCCCAAAACTCCTACGAGCAGTACTTC.

This clone was seen a single time. V and J are TRBV18 and TRBJ1-2; D remains ambiguous. In germline, CDR1 is KGHSH, CDR2 LQKENI. The CDR3 runs 14 residues. V was cut by 2 bases and J by 2 bases, with 9 bases left in between. CDR3 sequence reads: CASSPFQENYGYTF. For the CDR3, the DNA is TGTGCCAGCTCACCATTCCAGGAAAACTATGGCTACACCTTC.

The rearrangement joins TRBV15 to TRBJ1-3; D ambiguous. The CDR3 is 14 amino acids. CDR1 is LNHNV and CDR2 is YYDKDF in the germline V gene (reference sequence). The germline V and J ends were trimmed by 1 base and 0 bases, with 4 bases remaining between them. The CDR3 DNA reads as TGTGCCACCAGCAGAGTTATCTCTGGAAACACCATATATTTT. It translates to CATSRVISGNTIYF.

This clone was found a few times. The J gene is TRBJ1-1, the V gene TRBV4-2; D is possibly TRBD1 (6 bases). The CDR3 totals 16 residues. The germline gives CDR1 LGHNA, CDR2 YNFKEQ. V was shortened by 0 bases and J by 6 bases, with 17 bases between the two germline ends. CDR3 residues: CASSQERSWTDAEAFF. The CDR3 DNA reads as TGTGCCAGCAGCCAAGAACGTTCTTGGACAGACGCTGAAGCTTTCTTT.

V is TRBV30 and J is TRBJ2-7; D is possibly TRBD2 (7 bases). This CDR3 is 16 amino acids long. The ends were cut back, 4 bases at V and 0 bases at J, with 19 bases in the middle. The germline CDR1 and CDR2 sequences are GTSNPN and SVGIG (reference sequence). CDR3 region: CAWTSGVRGASYEQYF. The CDR3 region has the DNA TGTGCCTGGACCTCAGGGGTACGGGGGGCCTCCTACGAGCAGTACTTC.

V gene TRBV10-2 combines with J gene TRBJ1-4; D gene ambiguous. Per the germline V gene, CDR1 is WSHSY and CDR2 is SAAADI. This CDR3 spans 14 amino acids. V shed 2 bases and J shed 8 bases, with 12 bases lying between them. CDR3 nucleotide sequence: TGCGCCAGCAGTGAGGCCGGAGGGCGAGAAAAACTGTTTTTT. Translated, it gives CASSEAGGREKLFF.

V is TRBV6-5 and J is TRBJ2-5; TRBD1 is a possible D gene (6 bases). The CDR3 runs to 12 residues. Germline V gene sequence: CDR1 MNHEY, CDR2 SVGAGI. V was trimmed by 5 bases and J by 4 bases, leaving 8 bases between them. The CDR3 region has the DNA TGTGCCAGCAGTAAAGGGGGAGAGACCCAGTACTTC. Translated: CASSKGGETQYF.

The chain has TRBV5-4 and TRBJ2-5; tentatively, D is TRBD2 (5 bases). This CDR3 is 16 amino acids long. V lost 0 bases and J 5 bases, leaving 17 bases between the germline ends. The germline gives CDR1 SGHNT, CDR2 YYREEE (reference sequence). As DNA, the CDR3 is TGTGCCAGCAGCTTGGGGGAACGGACTGGCGGGGAGACCCAGTACTTC. Residues: CASSLGERTGGETQYF. The whole variable domain, remainder taken from reference TRBV5-4 and TRBJ2-5, is ETGVTQSPTHLIKTRGQQVTLRCSSQSGHNTVSWYQQALGQGPQFIFQYYREEENGRGNFPPRFSGLQFPNYSSELNVNALELDDSALYLCASSLGERTGGETQYFGPGTRLLVL.

This clone was detected only a few times. J is TRBJ1-5 and V is TRBV30, with D hard to call. This CDR3 has 13 amino acids. The V gene lost 3 bases and the J gene lost 1 base, with 7 bases spanning the gap. Germline values: CDR1 GTSNPN, CDR2 SVGIG (reference sequence). The CDR3 region has the DNA TGTGCCTGGAGGCAGGAAAGCAATCAGCCCCAGCATTTT. This translates into CAWRQESNQPQHF. The entire variable domain, with the rest obtained from reference TRBV30 and TRBJ1-5, is as follows: SQTIHQWPATLVQPVGSPLSLECTVEGTSNPNLYWYRQAAGRGLQLLFYSVGIGQISSEVPQNLSASRPQDRQFILSSKKLLLSDSGFYLCAWRQESNQPQHFGDGTRLSIL.

V and J are TRBV30 and TRBJ1-2; 7 nucleotides align to TRBD1. V lost 0 bases and J lost 7; bases outside the gene matches: 8. The germline CDR1 and CDR2 sequences are GTSNPN and SVGIG (reference sequence). The CDR3 consists of 14 residues. The CDR3 protein is CAWSVRQGDGGYTF. The CDR3 DNA is TGTGCCTGGAGTGTTCGGCAGGGGGATGGTGGCTACACCTTC. The full variable domain, completed using reference TRBV30 and TRBJ1-2, is SQTIHQWPATLVQPVGSPLSLECTVEGTSNPNLYWYRQAAGRGLQLLFYSVGIGQISSEVPQNLSASRPQDRQFILSSKKLLLSDSGFYLCAWSVRQGDGGYTFGSGTRLTVV.

This sequence joins TRBV30 and TRBJ1-1; 9 nucleotides line up with TRBD1. The CDR3 totals 12 residues. The trim removed 5 bases at V and 11 bases at J, leaving 9 bases unmatched. The germline V gene has CDR1 GTSNPN and CDR2 SVGIG (reference sequence). CDR3 protein: CAWEGTGIWAFF. The CDR3 coding sequence is TGTGCCTGGGAGGGGACAGGGATCTGGGCTTTCTTT.

The gene calls are TRBV6-1 and TRBJ1-2; 7 positions agree with TRBD1. Losses at the gene ends were 4 bases for V and 3 bases for J; bases not matched to a gene: 5. Germline V CDR1 and CDR2: MNHNS, SASEGT. The CDR3 is 14 residues long. CDR3 residues: CASSAYRGDYGYTF. CDR3 coding DNA: TGTGCCAGCAGTGCTTACAGGGGTGACTATGGCTACACCTTC.

This chain connects TRBV30 to TRBJ2-7; the D gene is possibly TRBD2 (7 bases). V was shortened by 5 bases and J by 1 base, with 21 bases between the two germline ends. Germline CDR1 is GTSNPN and CDR2 is SVGIG (reference sequence). The CDR3 is 16 amino acids. The DNA for the CDR3 is TGTGCCTGGCGGGGGGCTCCGGCAGTCCGTTCCTACGAGCAGTACTTC. Translating gives CAWRGAPAVRSYEQYF.

The chain links TRBV30 to TRBJ1-1, with D maybe TRBD1 (5 bases). The length of the CDR3 is 14 residues. V lost 3 bases, J lost 1 base, and 12 bases lay in between. Per the germline V gene, CDR1 is GTSNPN and CDR2 is SVGIG (reference sequence). In DNA form, the CDR3 reads TGTGCCTGGAGCCTCGTGGGGGGGAACACTGAAGCTTTCTTT. Protein product: CAWSLVGGNTEAFF. The whole variable domain, remainder taken from reference TRBV30 and TRBJ1-1, is SQTIHQWPATLVQPVGSPLSLECTVEGTSNPNLYWYRQAAGRGLQLLFYSVGIGQISSEVPQNLSASRPQDRQFILSSKKLLLSDSGFYLCAWSLVGGNTEAFFGQGTRLTVV.

The V gene is TRBV6-5, the J gene TRBJ1-2; D gene unclear. Germline V gene data show CDR1 as MNHEY and CDR2 as SVGAGI. This CDR3 is 14 amino acids long. V shed 6 bases and J shed 2 bases, with 13 bases lying between them. The CDR3 nucleotides are TGTGCCAGCAGCCGTGGAGGGTACAACTATGGCTACACCTTC. It yields the protein CASSRGGYNYGYTF.